The clone carrying this T cell receptor beta chain was counted at least ten times. Its specificity is not known. This sample stems from a study of T-cell reconstitution after alpha-beta-depleted transplantation in children. General study results and limits: One year after transplant, T-cell counts and diversity came mostly from newly produced T cells. In patients about two months after transplant, alpha-beta T cells reportedly arose from several hundred expanded graft clones. Recipient T cells and thymic progenitors that survived gave rise to the high TCRbeta diversity observed at day 60 in some patients.

With 6 bases removed from V and 1 base from J, the gap between germline ends came to 18 bases. CDR3 length equals 16 residues. It was with unique molecular identifiers that the TCRbeta library was prepared. TCRdb used MiXCR to reprocess the PCR reads, holding one entry per CDR3 protein. Among around 490,000 distinct CDR3 sequences listed, 11% were seen once. The TCR comes from a female patient between 2 and 15 years old who had a stem cell transplant for aplastic anemia, so the T cells may come from the graft donor. This specimen consisted of PBMCs, mostly from graft donor cells, obtained 180 days after TCRalphabeta/CD19-depleted stem cell transplant. The V call is TRBV12-3 or TRBV12-4, the J call TRBJ1-1; maybe TRBD1 (5 bases). This CDR3 is CASSKGSGTPNTEAFF. The CDR3, as DNA: TGTGCCAGCAGCAAGGGCTCCGGGACTCCGAACACTGAAGCTTTCTTT.